The 18 T cell receptor beta chains presented below share a single source sample, sequenced in a study of control samples from healthy donors and cancer patients. Measured with immunoSEQ multiplex PCR; TCRdb has only the in-frame clones, and not every one. Among about 140,000 clones listed, around 85% were seen once. The sequencing input was blood. Receptor source: a young woman in good health.

This clone occurred a few times. V gene TRBV30 combines with J gene TRBJ1-3, with D possibly being TRBD1 (6 bases). V was clipped by 3 bases and J by 4 bases, with 16 bases between them. The CDR3 runs 15 residues. Germline loops: CDR1 GTSNPN, CDR2 SVGIG (reference sequence). The DNA for the CDR3 is TGTGCCTGGAGGAGGTCGGGGGCGCGCGGAAACACCATATATTTT. The encoded protein is CAWRRSGARGNTIYF. The full variable domain, rest sourced from reference TRBV30 and TRBJ1-3, is SQTIHQWPATLVQPVGSPLSLECTVEGTSNPNLYWYRQAAGRGLQLLFYSVGIGQISSEVPQNLSASRPQDRQFILSSKKLLLSDSGFYLCAWRRSGARGNTIYFGEGSWLTVV.

The chain has TRBV7-9 and TRBJ2-5, with 7 bases matching TRBD1. With 6 bases clipped from V and 2 bases from J, the junction kept 9 bases outside the gene matches. Germline values: CDR1 SEHNR, CDR2 FQNEAQ (reference sequence). CDR3 size: 15 residues. CDR3 nucleotide sequence: TGTGCCAGCAGTTACCCGACAGGGTTACAAGAGACCCAGTACTTC. It yields the protein CASSYPTGLQETQYF.

This clone was observed a single time. The chain uses TRBV6-5 and TRBJ1-1; tentative D call: TRBD1 (6 bases). The CDR3 is 15 residues long. The V end was cut by 6 bases, the J end by 6 bases, with 20 bases between. The germline V gene encodes CDR1 MNHEY and CDR2 SVGAGI. CDR3 protein: CASRISERGDAEAFF. DNA of the CDR3: TGTGCCAGCAGAATATCGGAGAGGGGGGACGCTGAAGCTTTCTTT.

The V gene is TRBV9, the J gene TRBJ2-5; 7 nucleotides match TRBD2. The length of the CDR3 is 12 residues. The germline gives CDR1 SGDLS, CDR2 YYNGEE. The V segment lost 7 bases and the J segment 3 bases; nucleotides outside the gene matches: 3. The CDR3, as DNA: TGTGCCAGCGGGAGGGTGGAAGAGACCCAGTACTTC. Encoded protein: CASGRVEETQYF.

V is TRBV11-2 and J is TRBJ1-1; D gene uncertain. Deletions cut 2 bases from V and 1 base from J, with 8 bases between. Germline CDR1 is SGHAT and CDR2 is FQNNGV. This CDR3 has 14 residues. CDR3 residues: CASSLQTGNTEAFF. The CDR3, as DNA: TGTGCCAGCAGCTTACAAACGGGGAACACTGAAGCTTTCTTT. Variable domain in full (rest from reference TRBV11-2 and TRBJ1-1): EAGVAQSPRYKIIEKRQSVAFWCNPISGHATLYWYQQILGQGPKLLIQFQNNGVVDDSQLPKDRFSAERLKGVDSTLKIQPAKLEDSAVYLCASSLQTGNTEAFFGQGTRLTVV.

J is TRBJ1-1 and V is TRBV6-5; 7 bases are shared with TRBD1. CDR3 length: 14 residues. Losses at the gene ends were 6 bases for V and 3 bases for J; bases not matched to a gene: 7. Germline V lookup: CDR1 MNHEY, CDR2 SVGAGI. CDR3 region: CASRWVGGYTEAFF. In nucleotides, the CDR3 is TGTGCCAGCAGATGGGTAGGGGGCTACACTGAAGCTTTCTTT.

The chain couples TRBV10-2 to TRBJ1-6, with TRBD1 matching over 9 bases. The junction had 12 bases not matched to a gene; V was cut back by 9 bases and J by 9 bases. Germline V gene sequence: CDR1 WSHSY, CDR2 SAAADI. CDR3 length equals 15 residues. DNA of the CDR3: TGCGCCAGTACCCCAGGGTTGGACAGGGGTTCACCCCTCCACTTT. This sequence encodes CASTPGLDRGSPLHF.

The chain links TRBV3-1 (or the pseudogene TRBV3-2) to TRBJ2-3; 10 bases are shared with TRBD1. Germline V gives CDR1 LGHDT, CDR2 YNNKEL (reference sequence). The CDR3 covers 15 residues. V trimming: 4 bases; J trimming: 5 bases; junction bases outside the gene matches: 6. The CDR3 sequence is CASSPRDRGIDTQYF. CDR3 DNA sequence: TGTGCCAGCAGCCCCCGGGACAGGGGTATAGATACGCAGTATTTT.

The chain combines TRBV10-3 with TRBJ1-2; 9 bases align to TRBD1. In germline, CDR1 is ENHRY, CDR2 SYGVKD. The junction had 10 bases not matched to a gene; V was cut back by 4 bases and J by 4 bases. The CDR3 spans 16 residues. In nucleotides, the CDR3 is TGTGCCATCAGTGGAGGACAGGGGAAACTATCCTATGGCTACACCTTC. Its protein is CAISGGQGKLSYGYTF.

The chain combines TRBV6-5 with TRBJ2-7; 9 bases match TRBD1. Germline CDR1 and CDR2: MNHEY and SVGAGI. CDR3 length: 16 amino acids. After removal of 4 bases from V and 1 base from J, the junction contained 8 bases not matched to a gene. Here the CDR3 DNA reads TGTGCCAGCAGTTGGAACCGGGACAGGGTGTCCTACGAGCAGTACTTC. Translation gives CASSWNRDRVSYEQYF.

The rearrangement links TRBV5-1 to TRBJ2-3; 7 bases are shared with TRBD1. The trim removed 4 bases at V and 1 base at J, leaving 3 bases unmatched. The CDR3 loop spans 14 amino acids. Germline values: CDR1 SGHRS, CDR2 YFSETQ. CDR3 region: CASSGTGGTDTQYF. The CDR3 region has the DNA TGCGCCAGCAGCGGAACAGGGGGCACAGATACGCAGTATTTT.

The rearrangement links TRBV19 to TRBJ2-4; D may be TRBD1 (5 bases). V gave up 6 bases and J gave up 6 bases, with 18 bases separating them. CDR1 and CDR2 from the germline V gene are LNHDA and SQIVND (reference sequence). CDR3 size: 15 residues. The CDR3 here is CASRRDLGVTNIQYF. In nucleotides, the CDR3 is TGTGCCAGTAGGAGAGACCTAGGGGTAACAAACATTCAGTACTTC.

This rearrangement joins TRBV2 to TRBJ2-2; 9 positions match TRBD1. Germline assignment: CDR1 SNHLY and CDR2 FYNNEI. This CDR3 spans 15 amino acids. The junction had 3 bases not matched to a gene; V was cut back by 5 bases and J by 2 bases. CDR3 sequence (DNA): TGTGCCAGCAGTAGGACAGGGGATAACACCGGGGAGCTGTTTTTT. Translated: CASSRTGDNTGELFF.

In its sample, this clone was seen many times. The chain has TRBV19 and TRBJ1-4; TRBD1 aligns across 8 bases. Germline lookup yields CDR1 LNHDA and CDR2 SQIVND (reference sequence). CDR3 length equals 15 residues. J lost 7 bases, V lost 1 base, and 5 bases had no gene match. The CDR3 DNA sequence: TGTGCCAGTAGTATAGGGACAGGGAACTCTGAAAAACTGTTTTTT. Amino acids: CASSIGTGNSEKLFF.

This chain links TRBV5-4 with TRBJ2-3; tentatively, D is TRBD2 (6 bases). Germline V CDR1 and CDR2: SGHNT, YYREEE (reference sequence). The germline V and J ends were trimmed by 4 bases and 2 bases, with 14 bases remaining between them. CDR3 size: 15 residues. The CDR3 loop reads CASSPGGVVTDTQYF. The CDR3 DNA is TGTGCCAGCAGCCCTGGAGGGGTTGTCACAGATACGCAGTATTTT.

The chain joins TRBV19 to TRBJ2-4; 9 bases line up with TRBD1. The CDR3 runs 17 residues. V trimming: 5 bases; J trimming: 0 bases; junction bases outside the gene matches: 8. In germline, CDR1 is LNHDA, CDR2 SQIVND (reference sequence). As DNA, the CDR3 is TGTGCCAGTAGTGGATCCGGGACAGGGATAGCCAAAAACATTCAGTACTTC. Translation: CASSGSGTGIAKNIQYF. The full variable domain, with the rest looked up from reference TRBV19 and TRBJ2-4, is DGGITQSPKYLFRKEGQNVTLSCEQNLNHDAMYWYRQDPGQGLRLIYYSQIVNDFQKGDIAEGYSVSREKKESFPLTVTSAQKNPTAFYLCASSGSGTGIAKNIQYFGAGTRLSVL.

The chain employs TRBV19 and TRBJ2-3; no clear D. The V gene's germline CDR1 is LNHDA and CDR2 SQIVND (reference sequence). This CDR3 region has 17 residues. The V end was cut by 0 bases, the J end by 2 bases, with 15 bases between. CDR3 sequence: CASSIDLATGYTDTQYF. The DNA of the CDR3 is TGTGCCAGTAGTATAGATCTGGCAACCGGCTACACAGATACGCAGTATTTT.

The chain is built from TRBV19 and TRBJ1-1; tentatively, D is TRBD1 (5 bases). The CDR3 has 13 amino acids. In germline, CDR1 is LNHDA, CDR2 SQIVND (reference sequence). V was cut by 6 bases and J by 6 bases, with 14 bases left in between. CDR3 sequence: CASSPTAKSEAFF. DNA of the CDR3: TGTGCCAGTAGCCCGACAGCGAAATCTGAAGCTTTCTTT. The complete variable domain, with remaining parts taken from reference TRBV19 and TRBJ1-1, reads DGGITQSPKYLFRKEGQNVTLSCEQNLNHDAMYWYRQDPGQGLRLIYYSQIVNDFQKGDIAEGYSVSREKKESFPLTVTSAQKNPTAFYLCASSPTAKSEAFFGQGTRLTVV.